This T cell receptor (beta chain) comes out of a study of shared clonotypes between healthy human individuals. The overall study: Three plates were used per donor for CD4 naive, three for CD4 memory, two for CD8 naive and one for CD8 memory.

For every subset, genomic DNA was evenly distributed across several immunoSEQ plates. The data were produced by immunoSEQ multiplex PCR, yet TCRdb's version contains in-frame clones alone and is incomplete. Among 2 million to 3 million clones listed, roughly 93% were seen once. V lost 6 bases, J lost 2 bases, and 17 bases lay in between. The V gene's germline CDR1 is MNHNS and CDR2 SASEGT. The CDR3 is 15 amino acids. The V gene is TRBV6-1, the J gene TRBJ2-7; D is perhaps TRBD1 or TRBD2 (6 bases each). The source material was naive CD4+ T cells from PBMCs. Subset of the sample: CD45RA+ positively selected. This sequence was found in a man between 18 and 35 years old in good health. Some clones in this sample may be carry-over from other donors' samples. CDR3 in DNA: TGTGCCAGCAGGGCCCCTGGGGGGACAACCTACGAGCAGTACTTC. It yields the protein CASRAPGGTTYEQYF.